This T cell receptor beta chain was sequenced in a study of pediatric ulcerative colitis (dated by TCRdb to between 2018 and 2020). Turning to the overall study: From nine newly diagnosed, treatment-naive pediatric ulcerative colitis patients and four non-IBD control children, paired blood and rectal samples were collected. The research as a whole found: Blood-derived T cells may have been included in rectal pinch biopsies, especially in patients with overt colitis. For technical reasons, substantially fewer templates were yielded by the blood samples of two patients, and these blood samples were excluded from blood-rectal overlap analysis. Significantly higher autologous blood-rectal clonal overlap was found in ulcerative colitis patients than in controls, which suggested increased T cell trafficking to inflamed tissue. A couple of rectal CDR3 clonotypes turned up in every ulcerative colitis patient but in none of the controls. Because the repertoires came from total lymphocyte DNA, rare subsets such as regulatory T cells may have patterns that are not reflected. The healthy control group was small, with only a handful of individuals. Features of the rectal repertoire distinguished controls, mild-moderate colitis patients and acute severe colitis patients, and in acute severe colitis, rectal diversity was reduced because of clonal expansions.

Through the immunoSEQ TRB Survey service, multiplex V and J primers were used to amplify rearranged CDR3 beta regions from genomic DNA. To keep depth equal across samples, survey-level sequencing depth of up to 500,000 reads per sample was applied. The libraries were purified and pooled, then sequenced using Illumina technology. As for the original processing: Productive clonality, sample overlap, pairwise scatters, CDR3 beta length, V/D/J gene usage and productiveness were all assessed with the immunoSEQ online tools. Calculated diversity was the number of unique rearrangements divided by total templates times 100; Shannon and Simpson indices were also computed. For principal component analysis, Z-score normalized data were analyzed with the R prcomp function and the ggbiplot package. Morisita's index was used to quantify blood-rectal clonal overlap within each subject. TCRdb stores this immuneACCESS table with in-frame sequences only. Part of the clones is absent; in the studies checked, under half of the shortfall reflects unresolved V genes, and no reason is known for the rest. V and J calls and clone size come straight from that table; D and trimming were deduced from the DNA. Recorded for this sample are fewer than 13,000 clones; roughly four fifths of them occurred a single time. The ten largest clones capture approximately 3.9% of the sample.

One to two pinch biopsies were taken from the rectum for research during colonoscopy. In controls, colonoscopy was performed for suspected IBD, macroscopically and histologically normal endoscopy was observed, and no IBD diagnosis was made within the following year. Before DNA was isolated, the rectal biopsies underwent proteinase K digestion. The Wizard kit (Promega) was used to extract genomic DNA from the blood and intestinal samples. The germline V gene encodes CDR1 LGHNA and CDR2 YNFKEQ. The CDR3 holds 15 amino acids from the cysteine to the phenylalanine. The retained sequence is limited to the CDR3, 45 bases, with the frame set at the first base. The junction carries 19 bases between V and J, which are trimmed by 6 bases and 7 bases respectively. Regarding this clone: Its specific antigen is unknown. No much larger clonotype is one base removed from it; base qualities were not supplied.

The specimen was gut tissue. This TCR came from a girl aged 5-17 years who was a control in a study of pediatric ulcerative colitis. The chain was built from TRBV4-2 and TRBJ2-1, with TRBD1 tentatively as D gene (6 bases match). The DNA sequence is TGTGCCAGCAGATCCACGCCAGGGGAAGAAAATGAGCAGTTCTTC. It translates to CASRSTPGEENEQFF.